A selection of T cell receptor beta chains follows, all from one sample in a study of cytomegalovirus exposure and HLA in healthy donors. Generated by immunoSEQ multiplex PCR, the TCRdb table keeps only in-frame clones and is missing some. Of 70,000 to 95,000 clones in the sample, less than 85% were seen once. The sample consisted of PBMCs. Source of these receptors: a human donor in good health. Each CDR3 is given with its conserved first and last residue. The D gene is left open where the match is weak. Clone size is shown for a subset of rows, as once, few, many or a class of expanded clone.

CASSVVGLAGSTDTQYF | TGTGCCAGCAGCGTAGTGGGACTAGCTGGAAGCACAGATACGCAGTATTTT | TRBV9 | - | TRBD2 | TRBJ2-3
CASRVPCRGQANEQYF | TGCGCCAGCAGGGTCCCTTGCCGGGGACAGGCCAACGAGCAGTACTTC | TRBV23-1 | - | TRBD1 | TRBJ2-7
CASSSRDNQPQHF | TGTGCCAGCAGCTCCAGGGACAATCAGCCCCAGCATTTT | TRBV7-2 | many | - | TRBJ1-5
CAWSVGRAGASHF | TGTGCCTGGAGTGTCGGGAGAGCGGGGGCCAGTCATTTT | TRBV30 | - | TRBD2 | TRBJ2-3
CASSWGTGGRNNEQFF | TGTGCCAGCAGCTGGGGGACAGGGGGCAGAAACAATGAGCAGTTCTTC | TRBV7-9 | - | TRBD1 | TRBJ2-1
CASSPRQGEHYGYTF | TGTGCCAGCAGTCCGAGACAGGGGGAGCACTATGGCTACACCTTC | TRBV28 | - | TRBD1 | TRBJ1-2
CAKTTDRENNEKLFF | TGTGCCAAGACGACTGACAGGGAAAATAATGAAAAACTGTTTTTT | TRBV6-5 | few | TRBD1 | TRBJ1-4
CASSQVPGTAYYGYTF | TGCGCCAGCAGCCAGGTCCCCGGGACAGCGTACTATGGCTACACCTTC | TRBV4-3 | - | TRBD1 | TRBJ1-2
CASSQGGYFAEAFF | TGTGCCAGCAGCCAGGGAGGGTATTTCGCTGAAGCTTTCTTT | TRBV14 | few | - | TRBJ1-1
CASSFGDREITGELFF | TGCGCCAGCAGCTTCGGGGACAGGGAAATCACCGGGGAGCTGTTTTTT | TRBV5-1 | - | TRBD1 | TRBJ2-2
CASSRDRQETQYF | TGTGCCAGCAGTCGTGACAGACAAGAGACCCAGTACTTC | TRBV27 | - | - | TRBJ2-5
CASSAYHAGSELFF | TGTGCCAGCAGCGCATATCACGCAGGCTCCGAGCTGTTTTTT | TRBV9 | - | - | TRBJ2-2
CATETGHGDTQYF | TGTGCCACCGAGACCGGACACGGAGATACGCAGTATTTT | TRBV6-5 | - | - | TRBJ2-3
CASSVRLQRAANTGELFF | TGTGCCAGCAGCGTCCGGCTCCAGCGGGCCGCGAACACCGGGGAGCTGTTTTTT | TRBV9 | - | - | TRBJ2-2
CASSLGLAATDTQYF | TGTGCCAGCAGCTTAGGACTAGCGGCCACAGATACGCAGTATTTT | TRBV9 | - | TRBD2 | TRBJ2-3
CASSVGGSYEQYF | TGTGCCAGTAGTGTGGGGGGGTCCTACGAGCAGTACTTC | TRBV19 | - | TRBD2 | TRBJ2-7
CASSPGASTGTQYF | TGTGCCAGCAGCCCTGGGGCGTCCACGGGTACGCAGTATTTT | TRBV11-2 | - | - | TRBJ2-3
CASSSAPWASYEQYF | TGTGCCAGCAGCTCGGCCCCGTGGGCGTCCTACGAGCAGTACTTC | TRBV5-4 | - | - | TRBJ2-7
CASSPRIRTVLYEQYF | TGTGCCAGCAGCCCAAGAATTCGGACAGTCCTTTACGAGCAGTACTTC | TRBV7-6 | once | - | TRBJ2-7
CASSTIHAEGNTEAFF | TGTGCCAGTAGTACTATACACGCCGAGGGGAACACTGAAGCTTTCTTT | TRBV19 | few | - | TRBJ1-1
CASKTGGWDNEQFF | TGTGCCAGCAAGACAGGGGGCTGGGACAATGAGCAGTTCTTC | TRBV2 | - | TRBD1 | TRBJ2-1
CASSVNSQGRDSPLHF | TGTGCCAGCAGTGTAAATAGCCAGGGGAGGGATTCACCCCTCCACTTT | TRBV6-1 | - | - | TRBJ1-6
CASSLDGTGRNTEAFF | TGTGCCAGCAGCTTAGATGGGACAGGGAGGAACACTGAAGCTTTCTTT | TRBV11-2 | - | TRBD1 | TRBJ1-1
CASSLSGTGASYEQYF | TGTGCCAGCAGCTTGTCCGGGACAGGGGCTTCCTACGAGCAGTACTTC | TRBV7-2 | - | TRBD1 | TRBJ2-7
CASRQQGATRTEAFF | TGTGCCAGCAGACAACAGGGGGCGACTCGAACTGAAGCTTTCTTT | TRBV7-2 | - | TRBD1 | TRBJ1-1
CASSRGDSFTDTQYF | TGCGCCAGCAGCCGGGGGGACAGTTTCACAGATACGCAGTATTTT | TRBV4-3 | - | - | TRBJ2-3
CASSQGKGAGYTF | TGCGCCAGCAGCCAGGGCAAAGGGGCCGGCTACACCTTC | TRBV4-1 | - | - | TRBJ1-2
CASSTRQGANTEAFF | TGTGCCAGTAGTACCCGACAGGGGGCGAACACTGAAGCTTTCTTT | TRBV19 | - | TRBD1 | TRBJ1-1
CASSHGSNTEAFF | TGTGCCAGCAGCCACGGTAGCAACACTGAAGCTTTCTTT | TRBV4-2 | - | - | TRBJ1-1
CASSLEGWAGEQYF | TGTGCCAGCAGCTTAGAAGGCTGGGCGGGCGAGCAGTACTTC | TRBV7-2 | - | - | TRBJ2-7
CASSGGGLASSTYEQYF | TGTGCCAGCAGTGGGGGGGGGCTAGCATCAAGCACCTACGAGCAGTACTTC | TRBV27 | - | - | TRBJ2-7